These 3 T cell receptor beta chains were sequenced from one sample in a study of T cell repertoires in cytomegalovirus infection. TCRdb redid the calling of the reads with MiXCR, one entry per CDR3 protein. This table holds about 770,000 distinct CDR3 sequences, about 28% found once. No antigen has been assigned to these receptors. This sample comprised cultured CD8+ T cells from PBMCs, obtained from culture after CMV antigen stimulation. The receptor set was obtained from a human donor in good health (CMV status not recorded). Some clones in this sample may be carry-over from other donors' samples.

As for this clonotype: This may come from a read error, since a much larger clone is one base off. The V call is TRBV7-2, the J call TRBJ2-3, with 7 nucleotides matching TRBD2. This CDR3 spans 17 amino acids. Looked up from germline, CDR1 is SGHTA and CDR2 is FQGNSA. The junction had 11 bases not matched to a gene; V was cut back by 3 bases and J by 2 bases. CDR3 DNA sequence: TGTGCCAGCAGCTTTCTAGCGGAGGGGCGTTACACAGATACGCAGTATTTT. It translates to CASSFLAEGRYTDTQYF.

This clonotype occurred a few times. This chain links TRBV11-1 with TRBJ1-2; D not certain. Germline V gene sequence: CDR1 SGHAT, CDR2 FQDESV (reference sequence). Trimming shortened V by 5 bases and J by 5 bases, and 12 bases separated the two germline ends. The CDR3 extends over 13 amino acids. The CDR3 bases are TGTGCCAGCAGCCCCGGGTCTGTGTATGGCTACACCTTC. This gives the protein CASSPGSVYGYTF. The whole variable domain, filled in from reference TRBV11-1 and TRBJ1-2, reads EAEVAQSPRYKITEKSQAVAFWCDPISGHATLYWYRQILGQGPELLVQFQDESVVDDSQLPKDRFSAERLKGVDSTLKIQPAELGDSAMYLCASSPGSVYGYTFGSGTRLTVV.

The rearrangement uses TRBV6-1 and TRBJ2-7, with 8 bases identical to TRBD1. The germline gives CDR1 MNHNS, CDR2 SASEGT. The CDR3 runs 15 residues. V shed 5 bases and J 3 bases; nucleotides not matched to a gene: 9. CDR3 nucleotides: TGTGCCAGCAGTCCGGTACCGGGACAGGACTACGAGCAGTACGTC. Its translation is CASSPVPGQDYEQYV.